This T cell receptor (beta chain) emerged from a study of blood T cell repertoires in COVID-19. As for the study in general: The samples span acute and convalescent COVID-19 from the United States, Italy and Spain. PBMCs, B-cell-depleted T cells, or T cells were the source of the cDNA or gDNA that made up the material.

Germline V gene lookup returns CDR1 GTSNPN and CDR2 SVGIG (reference sequence). This CDR3 has 15 residues. J lost 0 bases, V lost 0 bases, and 5 bases had no gene match. Study processing details: Counts of nucleated cells, estimated from reference gene primer amplification, were obtained. Produced via immunoSEQ multiplex PCR; TCRdb's table is partial and in-frame only. That table gives V, J and clone size, and the DNA gave D and trimming. The sample contains 50,000 to 60,000 clones, 85% to 95% of which appear only once. This TCR came from a woman of 80 years or more with acute or convalescent COVID-19. Sequencing input: peripheral blood. The V gene is TRBV30, the J gene TRBJ2-7; TRBD1 matches at 7 bases. This chain's CDR3 is CAWSVPRTGSYEQYF. The CDR3, as DNA: TGTGCCTGGAGTGTACCTCGGACAGGCTCCTACGAGCAGTACTTC.